This TCR beta chain originates from a study of blood T cell repertoires in COVID-19. Overall study context: The study drew acute and convalescent COVID-19 samples from the United States, Italy and Spain.

Source study methods: Amplification of reference gene primers was used by the study to estimate nucleated cell counts. Sequencing was performed with immunoSEQ multiplex PCR; in TCRdb, only in-frame clones are kept and a portion is missing. V and J calls and clone size are those listed in that table; D and trimming were worked out from the DNA. This table has some 170,000 clones, roughly 90% appearing once. This CDR3 is built from 12 residues. Trimming removed 3 bases from V and 8 bases from J, with 8 bases in between. This chain uses TRBV12-3 or TRBV12-4 with TRBJ1-5; D is ambiguous. This receptor was identified in a woman aged 55-69 years who had recovered from COVID-19. Specimen: peripheral blood. In DNA, the CDR3 is TGTGCCAGCAGTTTTCGCCCAGAGCCCCAGCATTTT. Amino acid sequence: CASSFRPEPQHF.